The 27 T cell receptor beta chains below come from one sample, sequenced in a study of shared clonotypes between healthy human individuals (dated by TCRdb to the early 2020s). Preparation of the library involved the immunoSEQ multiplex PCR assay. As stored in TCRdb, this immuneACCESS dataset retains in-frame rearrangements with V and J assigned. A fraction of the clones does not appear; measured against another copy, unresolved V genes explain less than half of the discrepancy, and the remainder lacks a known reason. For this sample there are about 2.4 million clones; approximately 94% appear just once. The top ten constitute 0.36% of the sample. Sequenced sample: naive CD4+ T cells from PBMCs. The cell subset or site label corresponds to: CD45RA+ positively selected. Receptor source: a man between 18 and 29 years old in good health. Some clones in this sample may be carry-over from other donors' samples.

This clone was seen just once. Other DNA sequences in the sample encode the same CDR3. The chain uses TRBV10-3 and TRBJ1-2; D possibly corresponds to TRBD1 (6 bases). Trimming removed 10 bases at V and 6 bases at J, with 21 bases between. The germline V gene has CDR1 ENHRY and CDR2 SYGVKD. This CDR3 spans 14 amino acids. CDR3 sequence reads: CATQRDAGDDGYTF. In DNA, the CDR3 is TGTGCCACTCAACGTGATGCAGGGGACGATGGCTACACCTTC.

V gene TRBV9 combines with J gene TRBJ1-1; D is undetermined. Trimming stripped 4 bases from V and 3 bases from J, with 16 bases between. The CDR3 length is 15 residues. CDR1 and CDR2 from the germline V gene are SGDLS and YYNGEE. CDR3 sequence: CASSSRRGLDTEAFF. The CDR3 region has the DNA TGTGCCAGCAGCTCGCGGAGAGGGCTCGACACTGAAGCTTTCTTT.

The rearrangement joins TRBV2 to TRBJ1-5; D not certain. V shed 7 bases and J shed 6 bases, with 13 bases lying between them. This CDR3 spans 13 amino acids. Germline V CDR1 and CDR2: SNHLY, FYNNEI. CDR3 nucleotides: TGTGCCAGCATACTGGGAGTTGGTCAGCCCCAGCATTTT. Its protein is CASILGVGQPQHF.

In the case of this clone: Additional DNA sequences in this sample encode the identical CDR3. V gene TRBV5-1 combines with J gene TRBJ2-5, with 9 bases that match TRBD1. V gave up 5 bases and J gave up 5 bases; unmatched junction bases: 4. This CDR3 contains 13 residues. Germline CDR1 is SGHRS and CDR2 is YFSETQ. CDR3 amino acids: CASSRDRGETQYF. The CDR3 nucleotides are TGCGCCAGCAGTCGCGACAGGGGGGAGACCCAGTACTTC.

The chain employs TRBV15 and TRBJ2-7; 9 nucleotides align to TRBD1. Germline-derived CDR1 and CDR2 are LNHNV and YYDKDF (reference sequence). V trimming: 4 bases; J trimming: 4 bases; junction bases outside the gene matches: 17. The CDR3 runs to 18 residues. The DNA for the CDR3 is TGTGCCACCAGCACCAGCGGGGTGGGACAGGGTCTAAGGTACGAGCAGTACTTC. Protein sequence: CATSTSGVGQGLRYEQYF. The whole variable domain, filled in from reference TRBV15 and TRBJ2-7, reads DAMVIQNPRYQVTQFGKPVTLSCSQTLNHNVMYWYQQKSSQAPKLLFHYYDKDFNNEADTPDNFQSRRPNTSFCFLDIRSPGLGDTAMYLCATSTSGVGQGLRYEQYFGPGTRLTVT.

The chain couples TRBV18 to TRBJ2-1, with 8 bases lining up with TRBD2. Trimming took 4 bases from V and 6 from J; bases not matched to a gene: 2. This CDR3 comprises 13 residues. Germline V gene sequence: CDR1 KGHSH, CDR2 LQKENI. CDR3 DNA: TGTGCCAGCTCACTAGGGACTAGCAATGAGCAGTTCTTC. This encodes CASSLGTSNEQFF.

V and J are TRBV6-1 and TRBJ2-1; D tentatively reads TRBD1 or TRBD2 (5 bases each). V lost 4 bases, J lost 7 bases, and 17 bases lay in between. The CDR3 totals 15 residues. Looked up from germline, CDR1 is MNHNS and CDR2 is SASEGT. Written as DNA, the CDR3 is TGTGCCAGCAGTGGCAGAGAGTGGGGGAAAAATGAGCAGTTCTTC. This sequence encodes CASSGREWGKNEQFF.

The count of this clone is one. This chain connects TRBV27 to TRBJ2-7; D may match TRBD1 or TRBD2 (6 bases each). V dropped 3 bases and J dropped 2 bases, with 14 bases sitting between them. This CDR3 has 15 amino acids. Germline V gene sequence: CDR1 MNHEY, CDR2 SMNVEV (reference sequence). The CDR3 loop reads CASSFLRRGAYEQYF. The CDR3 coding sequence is TGTGCCAGCAGTTTCTTGCGGAGGGGGGCCTACGAGCAGTACTTC.

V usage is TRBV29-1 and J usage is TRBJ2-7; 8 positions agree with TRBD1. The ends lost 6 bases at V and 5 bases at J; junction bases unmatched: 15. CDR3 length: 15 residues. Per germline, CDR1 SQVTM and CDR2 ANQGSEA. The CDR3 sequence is CSVQGGARGLDEQYF. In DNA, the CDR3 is TGCAGCGTCCAGGGGGGTGCCAGGGGGCTCGACGAGCAGTACTTC.

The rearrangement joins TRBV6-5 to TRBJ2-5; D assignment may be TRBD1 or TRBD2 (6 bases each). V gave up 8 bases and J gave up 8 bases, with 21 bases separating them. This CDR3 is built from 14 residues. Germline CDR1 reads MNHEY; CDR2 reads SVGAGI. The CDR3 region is CASRETTGLGTQYF. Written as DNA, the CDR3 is TGTGCCAGCCGGGAGACGACAGGCTTAGGTACCCAGTACTTC.

CDR3 region: CSVEMDRGIGYTF. As DNA, the CDR3 is TGCAGCGTTGAGATGGACAGGGGGATTGGCTACACCTTC. The V gene is TRBV29-1, the J gene TRBJ1-2, with 10 bases fitting TRBD1. CDR3 length: 13 amino acids. Germline V gene data show CDR1 as SQVTM and CDR2 as ANQGSEA. The J segment lost 7 bases and the V segment lost 3 bases, leaving 5 bases of the junction unmatched.

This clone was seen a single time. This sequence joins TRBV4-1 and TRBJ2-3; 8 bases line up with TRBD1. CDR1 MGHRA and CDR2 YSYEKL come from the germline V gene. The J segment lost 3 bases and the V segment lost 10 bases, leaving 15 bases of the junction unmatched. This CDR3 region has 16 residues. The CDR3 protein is CATRESSGGATDTQYF. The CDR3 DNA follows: TGCGCCACCCGGGAATCTTCAGGGGGCGCGACAGATACGCAGTATTTT.

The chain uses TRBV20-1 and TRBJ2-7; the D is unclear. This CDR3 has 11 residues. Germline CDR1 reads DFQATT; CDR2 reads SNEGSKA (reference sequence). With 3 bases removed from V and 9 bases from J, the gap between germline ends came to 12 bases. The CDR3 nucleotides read TGCAGTGCTAGTGAAGGGAAAGGGCAGTACTTC. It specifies CSASEGKGQYF.

The CDR3 sequence: CASSSLFGSGLAGGPIGDEQFF. DNA for the CDR3: TGCGCCAGCAGCTCCCTTTTTGGGTCGGGACTAGCGGGAGGGCCGATTGGCGATGAGCAGTTCTTC. The V gene is TRBV4-1, the J gene TRBJ2-1; 16 bases line up with TRBD2. J was trimmed by 8 bases and V by 5 bases; bases with no gene match: 24. This CDR3 has 22 residues. The germline V gene has CDR1 MGHRA and CDR2 YSYEKL.

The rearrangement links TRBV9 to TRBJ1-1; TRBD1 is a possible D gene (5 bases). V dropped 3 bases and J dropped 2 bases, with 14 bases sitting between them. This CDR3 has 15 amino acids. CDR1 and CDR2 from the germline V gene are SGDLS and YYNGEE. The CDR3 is CASSGFGGVNTEAFF. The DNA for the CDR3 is TGTGCCAGCAGCGGTTTTGGGGGTGTAAACACTGAAGCTTTCTTT.

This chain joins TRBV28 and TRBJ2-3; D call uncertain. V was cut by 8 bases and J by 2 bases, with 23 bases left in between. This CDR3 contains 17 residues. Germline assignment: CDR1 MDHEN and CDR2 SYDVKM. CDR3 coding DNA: TGTGCCAGCGGGTCTCAGGTATTGGCCGTTGACACAGATACGCAGTATTTT. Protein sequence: CASGSQVLAVDTDTQYF.

CDR3 sequence (DNA): TGTGCCAGCAGCCCCTGGACGGGCTACAATGAGCAGTTCTTC. It is translated as CASSPWTGYNEQFF. The V call is TRBV9, the J call TRBJ2-1; D unclear. The CDR3 contains 14 residues. Germline assignment: CDR1 SGDLS and CDR2 YYNGEE. The germline V and J ends were trimmed by 4 bases and 3 bases, with 11 bases remaining between them.

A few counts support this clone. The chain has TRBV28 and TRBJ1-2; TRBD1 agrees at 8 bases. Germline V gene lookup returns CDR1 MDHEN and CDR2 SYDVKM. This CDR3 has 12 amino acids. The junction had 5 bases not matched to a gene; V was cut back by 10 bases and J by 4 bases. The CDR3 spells CATFDRGYGYTF. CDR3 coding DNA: TGTGCCACCTTCGACAGGGGCTATGGCTACACCTTC.

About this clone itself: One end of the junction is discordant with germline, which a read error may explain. The CDR3 region is CAWTGTSGSPLHF. CDR3 DNA: TGTGCTTGGACAGGGACTTCGGGTTCACCCCTCCACTTT. The chain employs TRBV30 and TRBJ1-6; 8 bases align to TRBD1. This CDR3 is 13 amino acids long. The germline CDR1 and CDR2 sequences are GTSNPN and SVGIG (reference sequence). The full variable domain, rest sourced from reference TRBV30 and TRBJ1-6, is SQTIHQWPATLVQPVGSPLSLECTVEGTSNPNLYWYRQAAGRGLQLLFYSVGIGQISSEVPQNLSASRPQDRQFILSSKKLLLSDSGFYLCAWTGTSGSPLHFGNGTRLTVT.

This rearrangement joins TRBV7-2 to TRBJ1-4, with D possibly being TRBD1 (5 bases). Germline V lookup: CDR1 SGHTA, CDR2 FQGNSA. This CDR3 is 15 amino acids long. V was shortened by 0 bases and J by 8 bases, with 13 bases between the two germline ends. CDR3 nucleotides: TGTGCCAGCAGCTTAGCTTCCAGGGAGGGCGAAAAACTGTTTTTT. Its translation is CASSLASREGEKLFF.

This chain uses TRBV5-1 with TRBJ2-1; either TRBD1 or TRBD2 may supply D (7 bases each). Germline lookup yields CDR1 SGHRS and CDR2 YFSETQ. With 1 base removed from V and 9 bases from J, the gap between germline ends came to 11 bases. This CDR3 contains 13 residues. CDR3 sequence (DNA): TGCGCCAGCAGCTTGACAGGGGAGGGTGAGCAGTTCTTC. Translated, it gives CASSLTGEGEQFF.

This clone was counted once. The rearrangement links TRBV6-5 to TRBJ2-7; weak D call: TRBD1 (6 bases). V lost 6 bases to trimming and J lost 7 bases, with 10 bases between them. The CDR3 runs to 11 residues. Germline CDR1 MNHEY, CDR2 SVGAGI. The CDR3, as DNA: TGTGCCAGCAGAAGAACAGGGGAGCAGTACTTC. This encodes CASRRTGEQYF.

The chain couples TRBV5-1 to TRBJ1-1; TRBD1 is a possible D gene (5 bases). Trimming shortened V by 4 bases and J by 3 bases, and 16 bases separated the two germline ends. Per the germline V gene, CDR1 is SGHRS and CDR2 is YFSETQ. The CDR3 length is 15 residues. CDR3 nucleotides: TGCGCCAGCAGCGAGGGGAGCAGGGCATACACTGAAGCTTTCTTT. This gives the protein CASSEGSRAYTEAFF.

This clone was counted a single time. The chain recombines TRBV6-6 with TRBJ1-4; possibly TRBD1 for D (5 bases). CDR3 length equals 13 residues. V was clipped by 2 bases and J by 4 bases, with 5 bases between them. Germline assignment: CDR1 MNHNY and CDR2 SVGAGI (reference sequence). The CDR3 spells CASSYRGNEKLFF. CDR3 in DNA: TGTGCCAGCAGTTACAGGGGTAATGAAAAACTGTTTTTT.

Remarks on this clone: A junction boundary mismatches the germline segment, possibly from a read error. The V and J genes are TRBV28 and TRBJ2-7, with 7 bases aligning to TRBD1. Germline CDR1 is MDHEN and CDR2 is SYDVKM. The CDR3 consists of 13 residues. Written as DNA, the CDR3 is TGTGCCAACAGTAGGGGGCCCTCCTACGAGCAGTACTTC. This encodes CANSRGPSYEQYF.

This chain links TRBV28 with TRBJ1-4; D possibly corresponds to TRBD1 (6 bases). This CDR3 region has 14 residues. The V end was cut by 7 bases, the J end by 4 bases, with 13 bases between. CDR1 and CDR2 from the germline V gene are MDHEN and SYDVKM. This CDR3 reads CASNRDGLNEKLFF. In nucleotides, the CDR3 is TGTGCCAGCAACAGGGACGGACTTAATGAAAAACTGTTTTTT.

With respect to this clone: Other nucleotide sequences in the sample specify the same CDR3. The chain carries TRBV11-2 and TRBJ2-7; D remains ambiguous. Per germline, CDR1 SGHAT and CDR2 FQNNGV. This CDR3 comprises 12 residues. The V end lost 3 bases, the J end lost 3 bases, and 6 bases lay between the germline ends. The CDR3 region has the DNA TGTGCCAGCAGCTTGGCAGGCTACGAGCAGTACTTC. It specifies CASSLAGYEQYF.